The sequence of this T cell receptor beta chain was determined in a study of blood T cell repertoires in COVID-19 (dated by TCRdb to the early 2020s). For context, the study as a whole: The collaborator samples originated in the United States, Italy and Spain and spanned the acute and convalescent phases of COVID-19. The prospective study material was composed of cDNA or gDNA derived from T cells, B-cell-depleted T cells, or PBMCs. Deeply sampled blood TCRbeta repertoires from subjects exposed to, actively infected with, or recovered from COVID-19 were included in the dataset. A freely available public database, intended as a resource for researchers studying the immune response to SARS-CoV-2, is where the repertoires were released. The samples were drawn from the first 160 participants of the ongoing ImmuneRACE study and from roughly 1,300 subjects provided by 6 global collaborators. The sample metadata nearly always contained a de-identified subject ID, COVID-19 status, age in years and sex. Where available, HLA class I and class II types were taken from metadata supplied by the sample provider and were not determined by assay-based typing.

CDR1 and CDR2, looked up from the germline V gene, are SGDLS and YYNGEE. V is reduced by 3 bases and J by 5 bases, leaving a spacing of 21 bases between them. There are 18 amino acids in the CDR3, from cysteine to phenylalanine inclusive. Just the 54-base CDR3 DNA is kept, in frame starting at base 1. Overall study outcomes, separate from this receptor: Clinical and demographic metadata were provided uncurated, with the amount varying by source and participant.

Enrolling through a virtual design, the prospective study's participants ranged in age from roughly 18 to 95 years and lived across 20 to 25 United States geographic areas. In the prospective study, participants were assigned to cohorts based on the clinical history participants reported in a screening survey and a study questionnaire. Mobile phlebotomists in the prospective study collected whole blood, serum and a nasopharyngeal or oropharyngeal swab from every participant. Over a 2-month period, participants in the prospective study had the option of providing additional blood draws and questionnaires. Prospective study blood samples were shipped either frozen or at room temperature before DNA extraction. Details on this clone: This clone's antigen is unknown. No much larger clonotype is one base removed from it; base qualities were not supplied.

TCRbeta CDR3 regions were amplified from genomic DNA using the immunoSEQ Assay, a bias-controlled multiplex PCR. For the original study's pipeline: Within the assay, amplification of reference gene primers was used to estimate how many nucleated cells each sample contained. To quantify the absolute abundance of each unique TCRbeta CDR3 rearrangement, sequence reads were collapsed and filtered. For each sample, productive Simpson clonality was calculated as the square root of Simpson's diversity index across productive rearrangements. The immuneACCESS repertoire file appears here via TCRdb, limited to in-frame rearrangements. These files lack a portion of the clones; in checked studies, under half of the deficit traces to unresolved V genes, and the cause of the others is not known. The D gene and trimming were derived from the DNA, and the V and J assignments and clone size from that table. The sample table holds roughly 420,000 clones, of which around nine tenths were seen once. 0.9% to 1% of the sample goes to the ten largest clones.

Sequencing was performed on PBMCs or T cells enriched from blood (not recorded which). This TCR came from a woman in her 30s with acute COVID-19. Here the chain combines TRBV9 and TRBJ1-6, with TRBD1 perhaps the D gene, on 5 matching bases. Here is the DNA: TGTGCCAGCAGCGCCGGGAGACAGCCCCAAGTGCATAATTCACCCCTCCACTTT. Translated, this gives CASSAGRQPQVHNSPLHF. This CDR3, with the reference TRBV9 and TRBJ1-6 proteins standing in past its ends, gives the full variable domain DSGVTQTPKHLITATGQRVTLRCSPRSGDLSVYWYQQSLDQGLQFLIQYYNGEERAKGNILERFSAQQFPDLHSELNLSSLELGDSALYFCASSAGRQPQVHNSPLHFGNGTRLTVT.